Listed here is a single T cell receptor beta chain. What it recognizes is unknown. Of the isolated RNA, all was reverse transcribed, and so the sequenced material was expressed TCRB transcripts. Here immunoSEQ multiplex PCR was the method, and the copy in TCRdb shows in-frame clones only, minus some. The table shows a few hundred thousand clones, with 16% occurring only once. This specimen comes from a study of beta chain features in type 1 diabetes. The study's findings and limits: Type 1 diabetes patients had moderately but significantly shorter TCRB CDR3s in all four CD4+ subsets.

The CDR3 totals 16 residues. Germline V gives CDR1 LGHNA, CDR2 YNFKEQ. V dropped 4 bases and J dropped 3 bases, with 19 bases sitting between them. Sequencing input: naive CD4+ T cells from blood. This TCR was sampled from a man aged 25-45 years with type 1 diabetes. The gene calls are TRBV4-2 and TRBJ2-7; D unresolved. The CDR3 DNA is TGTGCCAGCAGCCCATTGAGGTCGGAGAGCCTCTACGAGCAGTACTTC. Encoded protein: CASSPLRSESLYEQYF.